Sequencing of this T cell receptor (beta chain) was carried out in a study of shared clonotypes between healthy human individuals. V lost 3 bases and J 4 bases, leaving 13 bases between the germline ends. The CDR3 totals 15 residues. Germline CDR1 is LNHNV and CDR2 is YYDKDF (reference sequence). Broader study findings: A small donor pool kept down the genetic and exposure-history diversity that was represented.

Sequencing was performed with immunoSEQ multiplex PCR; in TCRdb, only in-frame clones are kept and a portion is missing. The sample lists about 610,000 clones, approximately 97% seen once, with approximately 0.057% in the top ten. Concerning this clone: Its antigen is as yet unknown.

This chain joins TRBV15 and TRBJ2-4; D is unclear. Sequenced input: naive CD4+ T cells sorted from blood. As for subset: CD45RA+ positively selected. The receptor comes from a young woman in good health. The CDR3 spells CATSRQDGHKNIQYF. CDR3 in DNA: TGTGCCACCAGCAGGCAGGACGGCCATAAAAACATTCAGTACTTC.